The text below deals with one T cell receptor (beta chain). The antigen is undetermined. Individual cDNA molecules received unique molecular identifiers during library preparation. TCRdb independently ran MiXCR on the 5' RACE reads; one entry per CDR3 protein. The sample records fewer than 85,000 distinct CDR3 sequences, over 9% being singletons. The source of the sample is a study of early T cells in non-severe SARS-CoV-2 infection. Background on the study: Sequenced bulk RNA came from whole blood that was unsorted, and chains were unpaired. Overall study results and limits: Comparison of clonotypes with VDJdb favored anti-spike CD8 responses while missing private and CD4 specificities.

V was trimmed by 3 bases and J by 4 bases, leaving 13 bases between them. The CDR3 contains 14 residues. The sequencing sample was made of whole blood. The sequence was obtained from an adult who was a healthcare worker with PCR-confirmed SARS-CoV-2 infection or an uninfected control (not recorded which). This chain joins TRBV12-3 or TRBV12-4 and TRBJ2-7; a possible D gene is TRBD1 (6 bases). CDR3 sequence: CASSFQGPAYEQYF. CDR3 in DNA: TGTGCCAGCAGTTTCCAGGGGCCAGCGTACGAGCAGTACTTC.